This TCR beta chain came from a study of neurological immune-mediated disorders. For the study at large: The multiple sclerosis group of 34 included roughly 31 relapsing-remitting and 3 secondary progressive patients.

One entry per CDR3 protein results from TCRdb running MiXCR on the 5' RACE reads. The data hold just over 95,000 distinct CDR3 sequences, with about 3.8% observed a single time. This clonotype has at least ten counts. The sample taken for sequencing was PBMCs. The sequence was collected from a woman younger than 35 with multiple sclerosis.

In DNA, the CDR3 is TGTGCCAGCAGCCTACAGGCGGAGTACGAGCAGTACTTC. Translated, it gives CASSLQAEYEQYF. The chain uses TRBV6-5 and TRBJ2-7, with a weak D call TRBD1 (5 bases). This CDR3 contains 13 residues. Germline V lookup: CDR1 MNHEY, CDR2 SVGAGI. Trimming shortened V by 6 bases and J by 4 bases, and 13 bases separated the two germline ends.